The entry below describes one T cell receptor (beta chain). The data were produced by immunoSEQ multiplex PCR, yet TCRdb's version contains in-frame clones alone and is incomplete. The sample includes hundreds of thousands of clones, 90% of them seen just once. The sample originates from a study of blood T cell repertoires in COVID-19. Seattle patient enrollment occurred during active infection, with longitudinal follow-up thereafter. Germline CDR1 and CDR2: SGDLS and YYNGEE. The CDR3 consists of 14 residues. V lost 2 bases to trimming and J lost 5 bases; unmatched junction nucleotides: 4. This clonotype was sampled from a woman between 40 and 55 years old with COVID-19, enrolled during active disease. Sequencing used peripheral blood. This chain joins TRBV9 and TRBJ2-5, with TRBD1 matching 9 bases. CDR3 DNA: TGTGCCAGCAGCGTGGGACAGGGCGGGGAGACCCAGTACTTC. It encodes CASSVGQGGETQYF.